This TCR beta chain originates from a study of blood T cell repertoires in COVID-19 (dated by TCRdb to 2018 to 2021). Some background on the complete study: Samples from collaborators originated in the United States, Italy and Spain and spanned both the acute and convalescent phases of COVID-19. The prospective study material was composed of cDNA or gDNA derived from T cells, B-cell-depleted T cells, or PBMCs. Subjects who had been exposed to COVID-19, were actively infected with it, or had recovered from it provided the deeply sampled blood TCRbeta repertoires that made up the dataset. A freely available public database, intended as a resource for researchers studying the immune response to SARS-CoV-2, is where the repertoires were released. Samples came from the ongoing ImmuneRACE study (first 160 participants) plus 1,254 subjects from 6 global collaborators. A de-identified subject ID, COVID-19 status, age in years and sex were almost always included in the sample metadata. Where available, HLA class I and class II types were obtained from metadata supplied by the sample provider rather than from assay-based typing. General conclusions and limits of the study: Clinical and demographic metadata were provided uncurated, with the amount varying by source and participant.

TCRbeta CDR3 regions were amplified from genomic DNA by means of the immunoSEQ Assay, a bias-controlled multiplex PCR. In the authors' own workflow: The number of nucleated cells in each sample was estimated by amplification of reference gene primers within the assay. To quantify the absolute abundance of each unique TCRbeta CDR3 rearrangement, sequence reads were collapsed and filtered. For each sample, productive Simpson clonality was calculated by taking the square root of Simpson's diversity index across productive rearrangements. Here the immuneACCESS table is served through TCRdb, limited to in-frame sequences with V and J called. Missing clones are a known gap in these copies; in checked studies unresolved V genes cover under half, and the rest lacks a known reason. V and J calls and clone size are copied from that table; D and trimming were computed from the DNA. This sample gives roughly 70,000 clones in total; 90% of them show up just once. Under 0.65% of the sample is in the top ten clones.

In the case of this clone: This clone's antigen is unknown. Per-nucleotide qualities are absent, and no much larger clonotype sits a single base away.

CDR1 and CDR2, per the germline V gene, are MGHRA and YSYEKL. For this chain, trimming is 4 bases at the V end and 0 bases at the J end, and the number of junction bases without a gene match is 5. Spanning cysteine to phenylalanine, the CDR3 consists of 17 amino acids. This entry keeps only the CDR3 DNA: 51 bases, framed from base 1. One collaborating source in Seattle enrolled patients while the patients were actively infected and followed the patients over time throughout the course of disease. Whole blood was collected in K2EDTA tubes by collaborating institutions according to the institutions' own protocols. For TCRbeta analysis, collaborators shipped samples as frozen whole blood, isolated PBMCs, or DNA extracted from either of those sample types.

The chain links TRBV4-1 with TRBJ2-1, with 11 middle bases fitting TRBD2. The receptor was derived from a man aged 45-60 years with COVID-19, enrolled during active disease. The sequenced sample was peripheral blood. CDR3 loop: CASSRSSGGSSYNEQFF. The base sequence is TGCGCCAGCAGCCGTTCTAGCGGGGGGAGCTCCTACAATGAGCAGTTCTTC.